This TCR beta chain was profiled in a study of blood T cells in healthy people across ages. To note about this clonotype: Its matching antigen is unknown.

A second roughly 6 to 11 cycle PCR used barcoded and J-beta primers. Via MiXCR, TCRdb re-called the 5' RACE reads, giving one row per CDR3 protein. There are over a million distinct CDR3 sequences in the sample; over 35% occur only once, and approximately 17% lies in the top ten. Overall study results and limits: The diversity estimates, figures obtained from one million T cells, were considered underestimates.

The specimen was blood. The source is a woman aged 55-75 years in good health.

For the CDR3, the DNA is TGTGCCAGCAGCCCATACGGGGCTGGCTACACCTTC. Amino acids: CASSPYGAGYTF. The rearrangement uses TRBV9 and TRBJ1-2; D might be TRBD1 (5 bases). The length of the CDR3 is 12 residues. Trimming took 4 bases from V and 7 from J, leaving 11 bases between them. Germline-derived CDR1 and CDR2 are SGDLS and YYNGEE. The full variable domain, its missing parts supplied by reference TRBV9 and TRBJ1-2, is DSGVTQTPKHLITATGQRVTLRCSPRSGDLSVYWYQQSLDQGLQFLIQYYNGEERAKGNILERFSAQQFPDLHSELNLSSLELGDSALYFCASSPYGAGYTFGSGTRLTVV.